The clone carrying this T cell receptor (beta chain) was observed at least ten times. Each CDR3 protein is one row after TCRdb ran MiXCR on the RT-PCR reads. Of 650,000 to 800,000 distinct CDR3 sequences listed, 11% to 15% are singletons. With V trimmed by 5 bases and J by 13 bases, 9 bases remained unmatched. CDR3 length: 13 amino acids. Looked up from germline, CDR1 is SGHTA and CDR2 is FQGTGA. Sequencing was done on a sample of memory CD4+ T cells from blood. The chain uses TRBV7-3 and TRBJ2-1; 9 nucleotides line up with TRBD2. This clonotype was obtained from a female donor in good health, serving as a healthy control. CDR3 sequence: CASSQTLAGTQFF. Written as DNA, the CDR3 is TGTGCCAGCAGCCAGACCCTAGCGGGGACTCAGTTCTTC.